Each of the 8 T cell receptor beta chains below was sequenced from the same sample in a study of cytomegalovirus exposure and HLA in healthy donors. PCR used 60 Vbeta primers and 13 Jbeta primers. TCRdb keeps only in-frame clones here, not all; method: immunoSEQ multiplex PCR. The sample has 200,000 or so clones, 87% seen once. Sequencing was performed on PBMCs. These TCRs come from a man aged 30 to 39 in good health and CMV-seronegative.

The rearrangement links TRBV18 to TRBJ2-1; possible D gene TRBD2, 5 bases. CDR3 length: 13 amino acids. V lost 3 bases to trimming and J lost 7 bases, with 10 bases between them. CDR1 and CDR2 (germline): KGHSH, LQKENI. The CDR3 nucleotides are TGTGCCAGCTCACCCGGGGTCGGGAATGAGCAGTTCTTC. Translation gives CASSPGVGNEQFF.

The genes are TRBV27 and TRBJ2-7, with D perhaps TRBD1 (6 bases). The CDR3 extends over 16 amino acids. The V end lost 1 base, the J end lost 1 base, and 14 bases lay between the germline ends. Germline-derived CDR1 and CDR2 are MNHEY and SMNVEV (reference sequence). CDR3 coding DNA: TGTGCCAGCAGTTTATTGGGGCAGGGGAAATCCTACGAGCAGTACTTC. It yields the protein CASSLLGQGKSYEQYF.

The V and J genes are TRBV7-2 and TRBJ1-3, with D tentatively TRBD1 (6 bases). V was shortened by 3 bases and J by 0 bases, with 12 bases between the two germline ends. This CDR3 spans 16 amino acids. CDR1 and CDR2 (germline): SGHTA, FQGNSA. The CDR3 region is CASSFRGAHSGNTIYF. The CDR3 DNA reads TGTGCCAGCAGCTTCCGGGGGGCCCACTCTGGAAACACCATATATTTT.

V is TRBV4-1 and J is TRBJ2-5; D not certain. The V gene's germline CDR1 is MGHRA and CDR2 YSYEKL. Trimming took 4 bases from V and 3 from J, leaving 9 bases between them. The CDR3 covers 13 residues. The CDR3 protein is CASSPNNEETQYF. DNA for the CDR3: TGCGCCAGCAGCCCAAACAATGAAGAGACCCAGTACTTC.

This chain uses TRBV7-9 with TRBJ1-2, with D unclear. This CDR3 is 13 amino acids long. The V and J ends lost 1 base and 8 bases respectively, with 11 bases between them. From germline, CDR1 is SEHNR and CDR2 FQNEAQ (reference sequence). The CDR3 DNA is TGTGCCAGCAGCTTAGTCGATGGGCAGGGCTACACCTTC. As protein: CASSLVDGQGYTF.

As DNA, the CDR3 is TGCGCCAGCAGCCCGTCGTCCTCAGGGTACGAGCAGTACTTC. Protein: CASSPSSSGYEQYF. J is TRBJ2-5 and V is TRBV4-1; tentatively, D is TRBD1 (5 bases). Gene TRBJ2-7 matches the end of the DNA better, so the J call may be wrong. The CDR3 spans 14 residues. Germline assignment: CDR1 MGHRA and CDR2 YSYEKL.

The chain carries TRBV5-4 and TRBJ2-5, with a possible D match to TRBD2 (5 bases). The CDR3 totals 15 residues. CDR1 and CDR2 (germline): SGHNT, YYREEE (reference sequence). V dropped 3 bases and J dropped 4 bases, with 16 bases sitting between them. DNA of the CDR3: TGTGCCAGCAGCTCCGACCCGGCGGGTGGAGAGACCCAGTACTTC. This sequence encodes CASSSDPAGGETQYF.

This clone turned up a few times. The V and J genes are TRBV25-1 and TRBJ1-4, with 7 bases aligning to TRBD1. Germline V gene data show CDR1 as MGHDK and CDR2 as SYGVNS. V shed 8 bases, J shed 4 bases, and the junction held 7 bases outside the gene matches. This CDR3 is built from 14 residues. The CDR3 region is CASASRQGNEKLFF. The CDR3 nucleotides are TGTGCCAGCGCATCAAGACAGGGTAATGAAAAACTGTTTTTT.